This entry features one T cell receptor (beta chain) sequence. Its antigen is still unknown. This specimen comes from a study of radiotherapy plus CTLA-4 blockade in lung cancer. Those patients who had chemo-refractory metastatic non-small-cell lung cancer were given focal radiation along with CTLA-4 blockade through ipilimumab. Study results and limitations: Peripheral blood showed expansion of tumor-derived TCR clones after radiotherapy and ipilimumab.

The table came from immunoSEQ multiplex PCR; TCRdb's copy has only in-frame clones and leaves some out. The data contain under 110,000 clones, 70% to 90% of them singletons. Trimming removed 3 bases at V and 6 bases at J, with 4 bases between. The CDR3 loop spans 11 amino acids. Looked up from germline, CDR1 is LGHNT and CDR2 is FRNRAP. The chain uses TRBV12-5 and TRBJ2-3, with D unclear. This specimen was peripheral blood, taken from a patient treated with radiotherapy plus ipilimumab. This TCR was recovered from a human donor with non-small cell lung cancer that progressed on radiotherapy plus ipilimumab. Some clones in this sample may be carry-over from other donors' samples. CDR3: CASGLGDTQYF. The CDR3 nucleotides read TGTGCTAGTGGTTTAGGGGATACGCAGTATTTT.